This record looks at one TCR beta chain sequence and its context. This CDR3 has 12 amino acids. V lost 2 bases and J lost 8, with 9 bases in between. Germline V gene sequence: CDR1 MDHEN, CDR2 SYDVKM. One entry per CDR3 protein, called by TCRdb with MiXCR from the RT-PCR reads. The sample carries 84,000 or so distinct CDR3 sequences, 45% to 50% recorded once. The sample comes from a study of patients and donors after allogeneic stem cell transplantation. The sequenced sample was blood, either unsorted or a sorted T cell fraction (not recorded which). The chain couples TRBV28 to TRBJ1-2; D not certain. The TCR comes from a human donor who was either an allogeneic HSCT recipient or a stem cell or donor lymphocyte infusion donor (not recorded which). It is not recorded whose cells these are; they may come from a transplant donor. Here the CDR3 DNA reads TGTGCCAGCAGTTTACCCCAGACGGGCTACACCTTC. Residues: CASSLPQTGYTF.